A single sample is the source of the 5 T cell receptor beta chains below, sequenced in a study of identical twins' blood T cells. MiXCR, run by TCRdb on the 5' RACE reads, gives a single entry per CDR3 protein. There are about 370,000 distinct CDR3 sequences in the sample; around 30% occur only once, and roughly 5.5% lies in the top ten. The specimen sequenced was PBMCs. The receptors here all came from a woman between 18 and 55 years old in good health.

As DNA, the CDR3 is TGTGCCAGCAGTCAAAAATCGGGACTTCCAAACACCGGGGAGCTGTTTTTT. Translation gives CASSQKSGLPNTGELFF. The chain has TRBV13 and TRBJ2-2; TRBD2 might be the D (6 bases). This CDR3 is built from 17 residues. Germline V CDR1 and CDR2: PRHDT, FYEKMQ (reference sequence). The ends were cut back, 6 bases at V and 2 bases at J, with 19 bases in the middle.

With regard to this clonotype: No conserved phenylalanine or tryptophan is present at the end of the CDR3, so a read error is the likely explanation. Here the CDR3 DNA reads TGTGCCAGCAGCCCTAGACAGGGGGCGTATGGCTACACCATC. This gives the protein CASSPRQGAYGYTI. This chain uses TRBV7-9 with TRBJ1-2, with 10 bases identical to TRBD1. Germline CDR1 and CDR2: SEHNR and FQNEAQ (reference sequence). The CDR3 runs 14 residues. V lost 5 bases to trimming and J lost 5 bases; unmatched junction nucleotides: 5.

The sample holds a few counts of this clonotype. The chain has TRBV6-6 and TRBJ1-1, with 7 bases matching TRBD1. Germline V gene data show CDR1 as MNHNY and CDR2 as SVGAGI (reference sequence). The junction had 10 bases not matched to a gene; V was cut back by 10 bases and J by 5 bases. There are 13 residues in the CDR3. This CDR3 reads CATFQGGRTEAFF. The CDR3 DNA reads as TGTGCCACATTTCAGGGGGGAAGGACTGAAGCTTTCTTT.

In the case of this clonotype: A much larger clonotype is one base distant, so this may be a read error. V is TRBV18 and J is TRBJ1-1; D is uncertain. The germline CDR1 and CDR2 sequences are KGHSH and LQKENI. This CDR3 region has 16 residues. CDR3: CTSSPIRRSGNTEAFF. The DNA for the CDR3 is TGTACCAGCTCACCTATAAGACGTTCCGGAAACACTGAAGCTTTCTTT.

This clonotype showed up many times. V gene TRBV20-1 combines with J gene TRBJ1-1; weak D call: TRBD1 (5 bases). V gave up 2 bases and J gave up 4 bases, with 11 bases separating them. CDR1 DFQATT and CDR2 SNEGSKA come from the germline V gene (reference sequence). CDR3 length: 13 residues. CDR3 coding DNA: TGCAGTGCTAGAAGGGGAGGAGGCACTGAAGCTTTCTTT. It is translated as CSARRGGGTEAFF.